This entry lists 8 T cell receptor beta chains sequenced from one sample in a study of blood T cells in healthy people across ages. Combining a sample-barcoded 5' primer with a J-beta primer mix, a second PCR ran for about 7 to 11 cycles. MiXCR, run by TCRdb on the 5' RACE reads, gives a single entry per CDR3 protein. The repertoire holds 1.5 million to 2 million distinct CDR3 sequences, with about 39% as singletons. Sequencing was carried out using blood. These receptors were taken from a human donor in good health.

The chain uses TRBV29-1 and TRBJ1-2; the match to TRBD1 covers 7 bases. The ends lost 5 bases at V and 7 bases at J; junction bases unmatched: 10. Germline loops: CDR1 SQVTM, CDR2 ANQGSEA. CDR3 length: 13 amino acids. CDR3 bases: TGCAGCGTTCGGAATACAGGGGCAGGTGGCTACACCTTC. Translating it yields CSVRNTGAGGYTF.

This clonotype came up once. Its ends do not fully match the called genes, so a read error is possible. V and J are TRBV20-1 and TRBJ2-1, with D uncertain. CDR1 DFQATT and CDR2 SNEGSKA come from the germline V gene (reference sequence). The CDR3 has 12 residues. The chain's CDR3 is CSARRVYNEQVF. CDR3 DNA: TGCAGTGCTAGGCGTGTGTACAATGAGCAGGTCTTC.

Ten or more counts support this clonotype. V and J are TRBV6-5 and TRBJ2-7; D might be TRBD1 or TRBD2, each matching 5 bases. The V gene's germline CDR1 is MNHEY and CDR2 SVGAGI. There are 14 residues in the CDR3. Trimming shortened V by 1 base and J by 4 bases, and 11 bases separated the two germline ends. The CDR3 here is CASSYFQGPYEQYF. DNA of the CDR3: TGTGCCAGCAGTTACTTCCAGGGACCATACGAGCAGTACTTC.

The rearrangement uses TRBV3-1 and TRBJ1-1; D ambiguous. From germline, CDR1 is LGHDT and CDR2 YNNKEL (reference sequence). The V end was cut by 1 base, the J end by 3 bases, with 18 bases between. This CDR3 has 17 amino acids. The CDR3 coding sequence is TGTGCCAGCAGCCAAGTGAACTCCCCAAAAGGTCACACTGAAGCTTTCTTT. It encodes CASSQVNSPKGHTEAFF.

This rearrangement joins TRBV5-6 to TRBJ1-4, with unresolved D. CDR1 SGHDT and CDR2 YYEEEE come from the germline V gene. V lost 4 bases, J lost 3 bases, and 13 bases lay in between. This CDR3 is 15 amino acids long. CDR3 bases: TGTGCCAGCAGCCTAAGGGTTGAAGCTAATGAAAAACTGTTTTTT. Amino acid sequence: CASSLRVEANEKLFF.

J is TRBJ2-1 and V is TRBV6-2 or TRBV6-3; D is possibly TRBD2 (7 bases). Trimming left V 4 bases short and J 15 bases short, with 19 bases between. The CDR3 contains 13 residues. CDR1 and CDR2 from the germline V gene are MNHEY and SVGEGT. CDR3 sequence: CASSLFREGEAFF. As DNA, the CDR3 is TGTGCCAGCAGTTTATTTAGGGAGGGGGAAGCGTTCTTC.

The V gene is TRBV5-1, the J gene TRBJ2-5, with D perhaps assigned TRBD1 or TRBD2 (5 bases each). Germline V CDR1 and CDR2: SGHRS, YFSETQ. The CDR3 consists of 14 residues. V shed 7 bases and J shed 4 bases, with 17 bases lying between them. CDR3 sequence: CASLGGPRGETQYF. The CDR3 region has the DNA TGCGCCAGCCTTGGGGGACCCCGGGGAGAGACCCAGTACTTC.

The CDR3 loop reads CASSIAGDYGYTF. In nucleotides, the CDR3 is TGTGCCAGTAGTATCGCAGGGGACTATGGCTACACCTTC. The chain joins TRBV19 to TRBJ1-2, with a tentative D call TRBD1 (6 bases). Trimming shortened V by 3 bases and J by 3 bases, and 8 bases separated the two germline ends. Per germline, CDR1 LNHDA and CDR2 SQIVND (reference sequence). This CDR3 has 13 amino acids.